Sequencing of this TCR beta chain was carried out in a study of cytomegalovirus exposure and HLA in healthy donors. PCR primers comprised 60 Vbeta and 13 Jbeta primers. Here immunoSEQ multiplex PCR was the method, and the copy in TCRdb shows in-frame clones only, minus some. The data hold 70,000 to 95,000 clones, with approximately 80% observed a single time. In the case of this clone: Antigen unknown.

Germline lookup yields CDR1 MNHNS and CDR2 SASEGT. Trimming stripped 7 bases from V and 5 bases from J, with 13 bases between. CDR3 length equals 13 residues. Whole-study findings and limits: An analysis that came later showed most CMV-associated TCR beta chains appearing HLA-restricted.

Source material: PBMCs. This TCR came from a man between 25 and 39 years old in good health and CMV-seropositive. The chain links TRBV6-1 to TRBJ2-3; the D gene is possibly TRBD1 (5 bases). This CDR3 is CASTQSGKDTQYF. The DNA of the CDR3 is TGTGCCAGCACCCAATCAGGGAAAGATACGCAGTATTTT.